The sequence of this TCR beta chain was determined in a study of T cell changes during pregnancy in multiple sclerosis. The CDR3 runs to 13 residues. The V gene end was trimmed by 6 bases and the J gene end by 7 bases; junction bases not matched to a gene: 12. Germline lookup yields CDR1 SQVTM and CDR2 ANQGSEA. Libraries were prepared by immunoSEQ multiplex PCR; TCRdb keeps only in-frame clonotypes and omits some of them. The data hold about 47,000 clones, with around 93% observed a single time. The sample here was peripheral blood, taken in the third trimester of pregnancy. This TCR was sampled from a female donor with multiple sclerosis, enrolled in a pregnancy study. The chain has TRBV29-1 and TRBJ2-7; 7 nucleotides agree with TRBD1. CDR3 region: CSVTGAYRGEQYF. CDR3 DNA: TGCAGCGTAACAGGGGCCTACCGAGGGGAGCAGTACTTC.